This T cell receptor (beta chain) is drawn from a study of early stage breast cancer tumors. About this clone itself: Antigen unknown.

Blood replicates held 0.5 ug DNA, tumor or normal breast about 1.5 ug, two each. The table came from immunoSEQ multiplex PCR; TCRdb's copy has only in-frame clones and leaves some out. There are almost 55,000 clones in the sample; just over 90% occur only once, and 4.5% to 5% lies in the top ten. Study-wide points: Tumors had roughly 2.5-fold higher T cell density than normal breast. Enriched TCRB sequences shared across patients were mostly commonly generated sequences. Comparing each tissue with blood distinguished tumor from normal in about 90% of the 16 patients.

The trim removed 4 bases at V and 6 bases at J, leaving 5 bases unmatched. The V gene's germline CDR1 is SGHRS and CDR2 YFSETQ. The CDR3 covers 14 residues. V is TRBV5-1 and J is TRBJ2-1, with 9 bases matching TRBD2. The receptor's source is a person between 65 and 79 years old with breast cancer. The specimen was blood. The CDR3 protein is CASSLPGLANEQFF. The DNA for the CDR3 is TGCGCCAGCAGCCTTCCGGGACTAGCCAATGAGCAGTTCTTC.